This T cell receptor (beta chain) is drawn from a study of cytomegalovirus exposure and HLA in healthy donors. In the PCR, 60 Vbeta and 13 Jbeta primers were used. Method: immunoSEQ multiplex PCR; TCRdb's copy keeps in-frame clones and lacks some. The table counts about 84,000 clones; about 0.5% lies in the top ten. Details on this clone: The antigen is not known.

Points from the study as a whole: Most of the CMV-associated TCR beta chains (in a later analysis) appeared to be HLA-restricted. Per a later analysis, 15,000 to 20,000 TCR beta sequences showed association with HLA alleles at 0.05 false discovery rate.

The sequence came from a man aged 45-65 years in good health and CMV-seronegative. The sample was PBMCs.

The CDR3 sequence is CASSVPPGTIYF. As DNA, the CDR3 is TGTGCCAGCAGCGTGCCCCCGGGCACCATATATTTT. V gene TRBV9 combines with J gene TRBJ1-3; D call uncertain. Trimming cost V 2 bases and J 9 bases, with 9 bases left between them. The CDR3 sequence is 12 residues long. Germline V gene data show CDR1 as SGDLS and CDR2 as YYNGEE.